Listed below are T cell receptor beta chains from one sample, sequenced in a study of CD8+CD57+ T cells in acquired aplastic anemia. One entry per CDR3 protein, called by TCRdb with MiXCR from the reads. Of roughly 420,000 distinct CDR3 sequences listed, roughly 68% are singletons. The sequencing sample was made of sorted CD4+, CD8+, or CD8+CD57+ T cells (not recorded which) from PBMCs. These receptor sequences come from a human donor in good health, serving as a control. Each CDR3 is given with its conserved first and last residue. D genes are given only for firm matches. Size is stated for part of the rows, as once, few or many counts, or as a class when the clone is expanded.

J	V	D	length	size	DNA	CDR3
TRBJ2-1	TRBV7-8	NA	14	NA	TGCGCCACTAGCCCTATCGGATGGCTAGATGCCCAGTTCTTC	CATSPIGWLDAQFF
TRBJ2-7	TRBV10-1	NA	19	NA	TGCGCCAGCAGTGAGTCTAATTGGATTAAGCAGGTGCGCGCCTACGAGCAGTACTTC	CASSESNWIKQVRAYEQYF
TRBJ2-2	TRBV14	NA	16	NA	TGTGCCAGCAGCCTCGACCGACCTCCCCAAGAGACGCAGCTGTTTTTT	CASSLDRPPQETQLFF
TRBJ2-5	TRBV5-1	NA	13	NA	TGTGCCAGCAGGTGGGAAAGTCAAGAGGCCCAGTACTTC	CASRWESQEAQYF
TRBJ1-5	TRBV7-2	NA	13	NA	TGTGCCAGCAGCTTACGGGGTACTCAGGCCCAGCATTTT	CASSLRGTQAQHF
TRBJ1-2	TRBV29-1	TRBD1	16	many	TGCAGCGTGGGGCGGGACAGGGTGGATCCCAACTATGGCTACACCTTC	CSVGRDRVDPNYGYTF
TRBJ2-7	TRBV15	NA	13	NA	TGTGCCACCAGCAGAGAGCGCCAGGACGAGCAGTACTTC	CATSRERQDEQYF
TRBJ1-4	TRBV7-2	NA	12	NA	TGCGCCAGCAGCCCAGGACGGGGAAAACTGTTTTTT	CASSPGRGKLFF
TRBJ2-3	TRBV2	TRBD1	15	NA	TGTGCCAGCAGTGTGACAGGGGGGGTCACAGATACGCAGTATTTT	CASSVTGGVTDTQYF
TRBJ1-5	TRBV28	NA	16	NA	TGTGCCAGCAGCCCCGACCGAGACTTTAGCAATCAGCCCCAGCATTTT	CASSPDRDFSNQPQHF
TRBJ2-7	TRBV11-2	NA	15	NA	TGTGCCAGCAGAGGTAGACAGGTCGCTATCTACGAGCAGTACTTC	CASRGRQVAIYEQYF
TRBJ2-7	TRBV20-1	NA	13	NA	TGCAGTGCTAGAGATCCCAGGGACTCACAGCAGTACTTC	CSARDPRDSQQYF
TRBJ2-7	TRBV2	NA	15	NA	TGTGCCAGCAGTATAACGGTGGATGCGAGCTACGCCCAGTACTTC	CASSITVDASYAQYF
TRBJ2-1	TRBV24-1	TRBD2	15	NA	TGTGCCACCAGTGATTCCGGACTAGCTCCAATGAGGGCGTTCTTC	CATSDSGLAPMRAFF
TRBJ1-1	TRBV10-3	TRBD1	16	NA	TGTGCCATCAGTTCGGGACAGGGGTTCATGAACACTGAAGCTTTCTTT	CAISSGQGFMNTEAFF
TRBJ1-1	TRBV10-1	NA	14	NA	TGCGCCAGCAGTGTGCGGGGGGGGCCAGATAAGCATTATTTT	CASSVRGGPDKHYF
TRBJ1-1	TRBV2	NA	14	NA	TGTGCCAGCAACGAGCGACAGGCAGTCTCTGAAGCTTTCTTT	CASNERQAVSEAFF
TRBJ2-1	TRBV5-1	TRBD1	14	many	TGCGCCACCCAGAAAGTCGTACAGGGGGCCGAGCAGTTCTTC	CATQKVVQGAEQFF
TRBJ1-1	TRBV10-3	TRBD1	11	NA	TGTGCCATCAGTGGGACAGGTGAAGCTTTCTTT	CAISGTGEAFF
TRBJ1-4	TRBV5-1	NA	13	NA	TGCGCCAGCAGCTTGGGGGCCCCAAGGAGACTGTTTTTT	CASSLGAPRRLFF
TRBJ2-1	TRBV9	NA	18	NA	TGTGCCAGCAGCGCAAGGGATCGTGACTCCTACAATTACAATGAGCAGTTCTTC	CASSARDRDSYNYNEQFF
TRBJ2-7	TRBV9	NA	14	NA	TGTGCCAGCAGCGTAGGAGGACAGCAAGCCTACGAGCACTTC	CASSVGGQQAYEHF
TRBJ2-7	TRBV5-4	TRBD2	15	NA	TGTGCCAGCAGCCAACCACGCGGGGGGGCGTACGAGCAGTACTTC	CASSQPRGGAYEQYF
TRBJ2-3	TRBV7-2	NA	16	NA	TGTGCCAGCAGCTCCCCAGGTACGCAAAGGACAGATACGCAGTATTTT	CASSSPGTQRTDTQYF
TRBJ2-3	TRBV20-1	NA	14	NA	TGCAGTGCTAGAGACCTAGGGACGGCAAATACGCAGTATTTT	CSARDLGTANTQYF
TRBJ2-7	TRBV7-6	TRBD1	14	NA	TGTGCCAGCAGGGCCCGGACAGGGGGCTACGAGCAGTACTTC	CASRARTGGYEQYF
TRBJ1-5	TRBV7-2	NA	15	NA	TGTGCCAGCAGCTCTACCGGGCCGGGGGAAGGGGCCCAGCATTTT	CASSSTGPGEGAQHF
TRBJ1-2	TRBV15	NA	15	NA	TGTGCCACCAGCAGAGATCCGGCAGAGCCCCCAGGCTACACCTTC	CATSRDPAEPPGYTF
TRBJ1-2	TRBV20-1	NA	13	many	TGCAGTGCTAGAGATTTTGGGGTTCACGGCTACACCTTC	CSARDFGVHGYTF
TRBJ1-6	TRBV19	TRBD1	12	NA	TGTGCCAGTTCGACAGGGGGTTCACCCCTCCACTTT	CASSTGGSPLHF
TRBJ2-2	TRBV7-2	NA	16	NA	TGTGCCAGCAGCAGAGGGAGCGGGTCGAACTACGGGGAGCTGTTTTTT	CASSRGSGSNYGELFF
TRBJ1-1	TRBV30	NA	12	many	TGTGCCTGGACCGAAGACATCCCGGAAGCTTTCTTT	CAWTEDIPEAFF
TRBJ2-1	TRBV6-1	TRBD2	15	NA	TGTGCCAGCAGTGTTAGCGGGGTTCCGGCCAATGAGCAGTTCTTC	CASSVSGVPANEQFF
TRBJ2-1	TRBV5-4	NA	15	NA	TGTGCCAGCACCTTGCACAGGCGCTCCTCCTACGAGCAGTTCTTC	CASTLHRRSSYEQFF
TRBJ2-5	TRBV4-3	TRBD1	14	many	TGCGCCAGCAGCCAGGGGACAGGAGAAGAGACCCAGTACTTC	CASSQGTGEETQYF
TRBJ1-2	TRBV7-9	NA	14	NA	TGTGCCAGCACCTTTTCGGGGGCAAAATCACGCCTCCACTTC	CASTFSGAKSRLHF
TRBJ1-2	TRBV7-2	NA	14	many	TGTGCCAGCAGCAGTCCGGGAACCATAGTTGGCTACACCTTC	CASSSPGTIVGYTF
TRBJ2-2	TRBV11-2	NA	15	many	TGTGCCAGCAGCTTTGGTACAGGATACACCGGGGAGCTGTTTTTT	CASSFGTGYTGELFF
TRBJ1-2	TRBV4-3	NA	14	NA	TGCGCCAGCAGCCGAACCGACAGCAACTATGGCTACACCTTC	CASSRTDSNYGYTF
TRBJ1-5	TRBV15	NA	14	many	TGTGCCACCAGCAGACAGGGTAGTAATCAGCCCCAGCATTTT	CATSRQGSNQPQHF
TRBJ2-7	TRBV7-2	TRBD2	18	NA	TGTGCCAGCAGCTTAGGGGGGGGGACTAGCGGGGGGGTGGGCGAGCAGTACTTC	CASSLGGGTSGGVGEQYF
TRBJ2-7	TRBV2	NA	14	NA	TGTGCCAGCAGTGTCGAACAGCACTCCTACGCGGAGTACTTC	CASSVEQHSYAEYF
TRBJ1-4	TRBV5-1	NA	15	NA	TGCGCCAGCAGCTTGGCCCTAGGGACATCTGAAAAACTGTTTTTT	CASSLALGTSEKLFF
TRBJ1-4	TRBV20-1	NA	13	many	TGCAGTGCTAGGGACGGAGGGGATGAAAAACTGTTTTTT	CSARDGGDEKLFF